This T cell receptor beta chain was identified in a study of blood T cell repertoires in COVID-19 (dated by TCRdb to 2019 to 2021). Study-wide context: Samples from collaborators originated in the United States, Italy and Spain and spanned both the acute and convalescent phases of COVID-19. The material from the prospective study consisted of cDNA or gDNA derived from T cells, B-cell-depleted T cells, or PBMCs. The dataset comprised deeply sampled blood TCRbeta repertoires from subjects exposed to, actively infected with, or recovered from COVID-19. A freely available public database, intended as a resource for researchers studying the immune response to SARS-CoV-2, is where the repertoires were released. Samples came from the ongoing ImmuneRACE study (first 160 participants) plus 1,254 subjects from 6 global collaborators. A de-identified subject ID, COVID-19 status, age in years and sex were almost always included in the sample metadata. Where available, HLA class I and class II types were obtained from metadata supplied by the sample provider rather than from assay-based typing. Findings and caveats that apply to the study as a whole: How much clinical and demographic metadata was included differed by source and by participant, and the metadata was provided uncurated.

TCRbeta CDR3 regions were amplified from genomic DNA using the immunoSEQ Assay, a bias-controlled multiplex PCR. From the authors' description of their analysis: The number of nucleated cells in each sample was estimated from the amplification of reference gene primers within the assay. Sequence reads were collapsed and filtered to measure the absolute abundance of every unique TCRbeta CDR3 rearrangement. For each sample, productive Simpson clonality was calculated as the square root of Simpson's diversity index over productive rearrangements. Not all clones reach the TCRdb copy of this immuneACCESS table, which keeps in-frame sequences only. Checked studies attribute under half of the gap to unresolved V genes and leave the rest unexplained. D and trimming were read from the DNA, whereas the V and J calls and clone size are those reported in that table. This sample gives fewer than 500,000 clones in total; roughly 85% of them show up just once. Jointly, the top ten make up roughly 1.8% of the sample.

Participants in the prospective study were aged about 18 to 95 years, lived in some 24 United States geographic areas, and enrolled through a virtual design. Cohort assignment in the prospective study relied on participant-reported clinical history from a screening survey and a study questionnaire. Mobile phlebotomists in the prospective study collected whole blood, serum and a nasopharyngeal or oropharyngeal swab from every participant. Participants in the prospective study had the option to provide additional blood draws and questionnaires over an approximately 2-month period. Prospective study blood samples were shipped either frozen or at room temperature before DNA extraction. With respect to this clone: There is no known antigen for this receptor. Base quality data are lacking; no much larger clone is found one base away.

This receptor was identified in a woman aged 18-30 years with acute COVID-19. What was sequenced was PBMCs or T cells enriched from blood (not recorded which).

The DNA sequence reads TGTGCCAGCAGCTTAGAGCCACAGGGGAGGCGTGAAAAACTGTTTTTT. It specifies CASSLEPQGRREKLFF. The sequence joins TRBV11-2 to TRBJ1-4; TRBD1 matches 7 bases in the middle. The germline V gene specifies SGHAT as CDR1 and FQNNGV as CDR2. The cysteine opens and the phenylalanine closes a CDR3 of 16 amino acids. The only DNA kept is the CDR3, 48 bases in frame from the first base. V lost 0 bases and J lost 7 bases, and the count of bases not matched to a germline gene is 8.